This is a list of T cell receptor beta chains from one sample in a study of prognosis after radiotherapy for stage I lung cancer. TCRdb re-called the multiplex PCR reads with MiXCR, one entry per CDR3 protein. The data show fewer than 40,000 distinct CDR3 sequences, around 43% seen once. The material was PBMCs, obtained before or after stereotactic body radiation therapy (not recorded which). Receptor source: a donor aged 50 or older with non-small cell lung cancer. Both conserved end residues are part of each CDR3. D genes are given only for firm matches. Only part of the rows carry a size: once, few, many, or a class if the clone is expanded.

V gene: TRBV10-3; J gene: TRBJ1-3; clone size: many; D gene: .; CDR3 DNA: TGTGCCATCAGTCAACAGATTCGATCTGGAAACACCATATATTTT; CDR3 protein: CAISQQIRSGNTIYF
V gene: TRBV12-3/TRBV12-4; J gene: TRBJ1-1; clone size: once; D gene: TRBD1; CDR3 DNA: TGTGCCAGCAGTCCCGGGCTACCAGGGGGCACTGAAGCTTTCTTT; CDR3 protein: CASSPGLPGGTEAFF
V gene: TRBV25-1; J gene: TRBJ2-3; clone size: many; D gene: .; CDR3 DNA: TGTGCCAGCAGTGATTCCCAAGGACTACGACTTACACCTAGCACAGATACGCAGTATTTT; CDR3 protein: CASSDSQGLRLTPSTDTQYF
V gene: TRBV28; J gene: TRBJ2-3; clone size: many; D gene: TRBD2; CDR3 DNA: TGTGCCAGCAGTTTCCGGGGGGGGGGGGGGCAGGCAGATACGCAGTATTTT; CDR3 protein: CASSFRGGGGQADTQYF
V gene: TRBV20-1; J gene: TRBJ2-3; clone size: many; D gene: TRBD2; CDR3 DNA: TGCAGTGCTAGAGATCGGCACAGCGGGAGGCGCGATACGCAGTATTTT; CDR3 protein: CSARDRHSGRRDTQYF
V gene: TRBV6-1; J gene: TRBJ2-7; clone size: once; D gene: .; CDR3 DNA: TGTGCCAGCAGCACGGACTCGTACGAGCGGTACTTC; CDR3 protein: CASSTDSYERYF
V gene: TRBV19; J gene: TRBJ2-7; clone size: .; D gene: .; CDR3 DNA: TGTGCCAGTAGTATCGTAGCGGAGCCCTACGAGCAGTACTTC; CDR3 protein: CASSIVAEPYEQYF
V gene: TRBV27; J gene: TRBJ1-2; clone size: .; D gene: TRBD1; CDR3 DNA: TGTGCCATCAGTTTACTCGGACAGGGGTCGGGGTGCTACACCTTC; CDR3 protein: CAISLLGQGSGCYTF
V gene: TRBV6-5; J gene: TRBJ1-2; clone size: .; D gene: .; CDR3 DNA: TGTGCCAGCAGTTACTCTCCGGACATTCTGAGTGGCTACACCTTC; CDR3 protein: CASSYSPDILSGYTF
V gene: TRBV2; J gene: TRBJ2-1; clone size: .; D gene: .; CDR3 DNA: TGTGCCAGCAAGGGTTTATTGACCTACAATGAGCAGTTCTTC; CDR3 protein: CASKGLLTYNEQFF
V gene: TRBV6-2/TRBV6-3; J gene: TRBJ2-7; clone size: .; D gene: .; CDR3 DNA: TGTGCCAGCAGTGAAAGGGACATGGGGTCCTACAAGCAGTACTTC; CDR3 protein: CASSERDMGSYKQYF
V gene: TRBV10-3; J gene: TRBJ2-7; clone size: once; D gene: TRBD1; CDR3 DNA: TGTGCCATCAGTGAGTCGATGAGGTTTGGGACAGGGGCTTCCTACGAGCAGTACTTC; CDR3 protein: CAISESMRFGTGASYEQYF
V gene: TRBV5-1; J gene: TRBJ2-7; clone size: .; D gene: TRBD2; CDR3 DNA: TGCGCCAGCAGCTTTAGCTTAAGCGGGGGGGTTTTCGAGCAGTACTTC; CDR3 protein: CASSFSLSGGVFEQYF
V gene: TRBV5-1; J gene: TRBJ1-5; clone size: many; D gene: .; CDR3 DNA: TGCGCCAGCAGCTTGTCAGGGGGCAATCAGCCCCAGCATTTT; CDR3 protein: CASSLSGGNQPQHF